This is a list of T cell receptor beta chains from one sample in a study of blood T cell repertoires in COVID-19. Data came from immunoSEQ multiplex PCR; TCRdb stores just in-frame clones and leaves some out. This sample has some 380,000 clones, with 81% found just once. Sequences were obtained from peripheral blood. The receptors shown here come from a human donor with acute or convalescent COVID-19. The donor label of this sample is uncertain. Each CDR3 is given with its conserved first and last residue. The D gene is left open where the match is weak. Expanded clones get a size class; other rows say once, few or many, or leave the size out.

CDR3nt,CDR3aa,v_gene,j_gene,d_gene,abundance
TGTGCCAGCTCGACCCCAGGAGGTCACATTCAGTACTTC,CASSTPGGHIQYF,TRBV18,TRBJ2-4,.,once
TGTGCCGGGTCCGGGCCAGGACAAGGGAATGAGCAGTTCTTC,CAGSGPGQGNEQFF,TRBV2,TRBJ2-1,.,.
TGCGCCAGCAGCCAACGTTCGGCAGGGATTGTACCCTACGAGCAGTACTTC,CASSQRSAGIVPYEQYF,TRBV4-1,TRBJ2-7,.,.
TGCGCCAGCAGCTTCGGACAGGGGGTGCGAGGAGGAGCTTTCTTT,CASSFGQGVRGGAFF,TRBV5-1,TRBJ1-1,TRBD1,.
TGTGCCACGTCTGTTTCCTCGGGGGGCAGCTCCTACAATGAGCAGTTCTTC,CATSVSSGGSSYNEQFF,TRBV3-1/TRBV3-2,TRBJ2-1,.,.
TGTGCCTGGAATAAGGGACTAACTCCCTATGGCTACACCTTC,CAWNKGLTPYGYTF,TRBV30,TRBJ1-2,.,.
TGTGCCAGCAGGGACGGGGGGGGTGAAAAACTGTTTTTT,CASRDGGGEKLFF,TRBV6-5,TRBJ1-4,.,.
TGTGCCAGTAGACTCCCCGGAGTGAACACTGAAGCTTTCTTT,CASRLPGVNTEAFF,TRBV19,TRBJ1-1,.,.
TGCGCCAGCAGTGAATTTGGGGGGAGTACTGAAGCTTTCTTT,CASSEFGGSTEAFF,TRBV10-1,TRBJ1-1,.,.
TGTGCCACCAGCGATGTCTCTGGAAACACCATATATTTT,CATSDVSGNTIYF,TRBV18,TRBJ1-3,.,.
TGTGCCAGCAGCTTATCGGACAGAATGAACACTGAAGCTTTCTTT,CASSLSDRMNTEAFF,TRBV7-2,TRBJ1-1,.,.
TGTGCCAGCACTCACCCCGGGGTACTAGCGGGGCTGCAGTACTTC,CASTHPGVLAGLQYF,TRBV6-5,TRBJ2-7,TRBD2,.
TGTGCCTGGACCTTCCGGGACAGGGTCTACGAGCAGTACTTC,CAWTFRDRVYEQYF,TRBV30,TRBJ2-7,TRBD1,.
TGTGCTAGTGGTTCGGGACAGGGCGGGACAGATACGCAGTATTTT,CASGSGQGGTDTQYF,TRBV12-5,TRBJ2-3,TRBD1,.
TGTGCCAGCAGCCCCGACAGGGGGTTTAGAGCTTTCTTT,CASSPDRGFRAFF,TRBV3-1/TRBV3-2,TRBJ1-1,TRBD1,.
TGTGCCAGCAGCCAAGGGACTAGCGGGGGAGACGCGGTTGAGCAGTTCTTC,CASSQGTSGGDAVEQFF,TRBV4-2,TRBJ2-1,TRBD2,.
TGCGCCAGCAGGAGCGGGAGGAACACCGGGGAGCTGTTTTTT,CASRSGRNTGELFF,TRBV10-1,TRBJ2-2,TRBD2,few
TGTGCCAGCAGGTCTACAGGGTCTGGGGCCAACGTCCTGACTTTC,CASRSTGSGANVLTF,TRBV7-9,TRBJ2-6,.,.
TGTGCCAGCAGACCGGGGACAGGGGGCCTGAACACTGAAGCTTTCTTT,CASRPGTGGLNTEAFF,TRBV21-1,TRBJ1-1,.,.
TGTGCCATGGGGGACGGGGGTAAAACTGATGGCTACACCTTC,CAMGDGGKTDGYTF,TRBV10-3,TRBJ1-2,.,few
TGTGCCAGCAGTTTATCGCTTGGGGACTTCTATGGCTACACCTTC,CASSLSLGDFYGYTF,TRBV27,TRBJ1-2,.,.
TGTGCCACCACCAGGGACAGAACCACAGATACGCAGTATTTT,CATTRDRTTDTQYF,TRBV7-9,TRBJ2-3,TRBD1,few
TGTGCCAGCAGTTACGGGCCAGGGGGCGAAGCTTTCTTT,CASSYGPGGEAFF,TRBV6-5,TRBJ1-1,TRBD1,.
TGTGCCAGCAGCCAAGATCTGGCGGGAGGGTTAGAGACCCAGTACTTC,CASSQDLAGGLETQYF,TRBV3-1/TRBV3-2,TRBJ2-5,TRBD2,.
TGCGCCAGCAGCTTGTATCAACAGGGGGCCGATACGCAGTATTTT,CASSLYQQGADTQYF,TRBV5-1,TRBJ2-3,TRBD1,.
TGTGCCAGCAATTGGAGTCAAGAGACCCAGTACTTC,CASNWSQETQYF,TRBV6-5,TRBJ2-5,.,.
TGTGCCAGCAGTTTAGGTCGAGTTAATTCACCCCTCCACTTT,CASSLGRVNSPLHF,TRBV28,TRBJ1-6,.,once
TGCGCCAGCAGTTGGGGGGGGCAGAACTATGGCTACACCTTC,CASSWGGQNYGYTF,TRBV10-2,TRBJ1-2,.,.
TGTGCCAGCAGCTTCGCGACAGGGCTGGAGACTGAAGCTTTCTTT,CASSFATGLETEAFF,TRBV7-6,TRBJ1-1,TRBD1,once
TGCAGCGTTGCCTCTTTGACTGAAGCTTTCTTT,CSVASLTEAFF,TRBV29-1,TRBJ1-1,.,.
TGCAGCGCGGACAGGGAATCTCGTGAAGCTTTCTTT,CSADRESREAFF,TRBV29-1,TRBJ1-1,TRBD1,.
TGTGCCACCAGCAGAGGCGGCGGGGGGAGCTCTGGGGCCAACGTCCTGACTTTC,CATSRGGGGSSGANVLTF,TRBV15,TRBJ2-6,TRBD2,.
TGTGCCACCGAACTCTACAATGAGCAGTTCTTC,CATELYNEQFF,TRBV28,TRBJ2-1,.,.
TGTGCCAGCAGTACAGGGGGCGCATATCAGCCCCAGCATTTT,CASSTGGAYQPQHF,TRBV6-5,TRBJ1-5,TRBD1,.
TGTGCCAGCAGCTTCGTCGGACTTCCTCCGGGCTACACCTTC,CASSFVGLPPGYTF,TRBV7-9,TRBJ1-2,.,.
TGTGCCAGCAGTTCGGACAGAGGGCAGCCCCAGCATTTT,CASSSDRGQPQHF,TRBV6-9,TRBJ1-5,.,.
TGTGCCAGTAGTATAGCGGGGGGAAACTCCTACGAGCAGTACTTC,CASSIAGGNSYEQYF,TRBV19,TRBJ2-7,TRBD2,.
TGTGCCAGCTCACCAGCAAAGAACAGGGCTCGCGAGCAGTACTTC,CASSPAKNRAREQYF,TRBV18,TRBJ2-7,.,.
TGCAGTGCTAGTTCTCTAGCGGGGGACCACTACGAGCAGTACTTC,CSASSLAGDHYEQYF,TRBV20-1,TRBJ2-7,TRBD2,.
TGTGCCAGCAGTTACGAAGGGGGCTACGAGCAGTACTTC,CASSYEGGYEQYF,TRBV6-6,TRBJ2-7,.,once
TGTGCCAGCAGGGGTTGGGCGCAGTACTTC,CASRGWAQYF,TRBV21-1,TRBJ2-7,.,.
TGTGCCAGCTCACCCGCCGTCGGGACCGGGAGAAGCTACGAGCAGTACTTC,CASSPAVGTGRSYEQYF,TRBV18,TRBJ2-7,.,few
TGTGCCAGCGGCCCCCCGGGGATGGGTGGCTACACCTTC,CASGPPGMGGYTF,TRBV11-2,TRBJ1-2,.,.
TGCGCCAGCAGCTTCGGCAGGGGGACTGAAGCTTTCTTT,CASSFGRGTEAFF,TRBV5-1,TRBJ1-1,TRBD1,.
TGTGCCAGCACCAATAAGGGACTAGCGGGACCCTACAATGAGCAGTTCTTC,CASTNKGLAGPYNEQFF,TRBV9,TRBJ2-1,TRBD2,.
TGTGCCAGCAGAGACAGGCCCAAGGCAGGTGAAAAACTGTTTTTT,CASRDRPKAGEKLFF,TRBV6-5,TRBJ1-4,.,.
TGCGCCAGCCGGGTGACTAGCGGGGAGCTGTTTTTT,CASRVTSGELFF,TRBV5-1,TRBJ2-2,.,.
TGTGCCAGCAGTTTATCGGGACAGGGGAATTCACCCCTCCACTTT,CASSLSGQGNSPLHF,TRBV28,TRBJ1-6,TRBD1,few
TGTGCCAGTAAAAGGGGACAGGGTGGCTACAATGAGCAGTTCTTC,CASKRGQGGYNEQFF,TRBV6-5,TRBJ2-1,TRBD1,.